Listed here is a single T cell receptor (beta chain). Its target is not known. The CDR3 runs 13 residues. Per germline, CDR1 SNHLY and CDR2 FYNNEI. The V end lost 8 bases, the J end lost 2 bases, and 10 bases lay between the germline ends. These data come from a study of Ad26.COV2.S vaccination and SARS-CoV-2 variants. Repertoires were generated with immunoSEQ multiplex PCR, while TCRdb's copy carries only in-frame clones and drops some. The data contain about 400,000 clones, approximately 83% of them seen just once; the ten biggest clones take up roughly 7.4%. Overall study findings and caveats: It was reported that spike-specific CD8+ and CD4+ T cell responses were substantially broad after vaccination.

Treatment in this sample: about 20 received Ad26.COV2.S at low or high dose, single or two shots; five or six received placebo; per-sample allocation not given. Collection of samples fell on day 63 after the first vaccine or placebo injection. The chain uses TRBV2 and TRBJ2-1, with D possibly TRBD1 on 6 matching bases. This sequence originates from a person between 18 and 59 years old who received the Ad26.COV2.S COVID-19 vaccine or a placebo. The sample was peripheral blood, taken in a trial of Ad26.COV2.S vaccine versus placebo. The CDR3 loop reads CASGRGTYNEQFF. The CDR3 region has the DNA TGTGCCAGCGGCAGGGGTACCTACAATGAGCAGTTCTTC.